A single sample gave rise to the 15 T cell receptor beta chains below, sequenced in a study of shared clonotypes between healthy human individuals. TCRdb's copy holds only in-frame clones and misses some; the assay was immunoSEQ multiplex PCR. The sample holds some 650,000 clones, roughly 97% seen once. The sample comprised naive CD4+ T cells sorted from blood. Indicated subset: CD45RA+ positively selected. All receptors come from a woman in her thirties in good health.

This clone was counted a single time. The chain combines TRBV7-2 with TRBJ2-7; D possibly corresponds to TRBD2 (5 bases). Trimming pared 1 base from V and 4 bases from J, leaving 5 bases between. CDR1 and CDR2 from the germline V gene are SGHTA and FQGNSA. This CDR3 is built from 12 residues. CDR3 loop: CASSLGEYEQYF. CDR3 coding DNA: TGTGCCAGCAGCTTAGGGGAGTACGAGCAGTACTTC.

Notes on this clone: The same CDR3 arises from other DNA sequences in this sample as well. The V call is TRBV27, the J call TRBJ1-1, with no clear D. The CDR3 consists of 13 residues. Per germline, CDR1 MNHEY and CDR2 SMNVEV (reference sequence). V was pared by 0 bases and J by 3 bases, with 5 bases between. The DNA for the CDR3 is TGTGCCAGCAGTTTATCGTGGGACACTGAAGCTTTCTTT. It codes for CASSLSWDTEAFF.

This chain connects TRBV28 to TRBJ2-5; D gene ambiguous. V lost 6 bases to trimming and J lost 5 bases, with 13 bases between them. The CDR3 runs 13 residues. Germline V gives CDR1 MDHEN, CDR2 SYDVKM. CDR3 nucleotides: TGTGCCAGCAGCCCTTCTATTAAGGAGACCCAGTACTTC. This sequence encodes CASSPSIKETQYF. Full variable domain (missing parts from reference TRBV28 and TRBJ2-5): DVKVTQSSRYLVKRTGEKVFLECVQDMDHENMFWYRQDPGLGLRLIYFSYDVKMKEKGDIPEGYSVSREKKERFSLILESASTNQTSMYLCASSPSIKETQYFGPGTRLLVL.

The rearrangement joins TRBV11-2 to TRBJ1-3, with no clear D. The CDR3 has 16 amino acids. The germline V gene encodes CDR1 SGHAT and CDR2 FQNNGV. Between the trimmed V and J ends, which lost 2 bases and 0 bases, there was a span of 11 bases. The CDR3 DNA reads as TGTGCCAGCAGCTTATCCGGGGTTCACTCTGGAAACACCATATATTTT. Translated, it gives CASSLSGVHSGNTIYF. The whole variable domain, filled in from reference TRBV11-2 and TRBJ1-3, reads EAGVAQSPRYKIIEKRQSVAFWCNPISGHATLYWYQQILGQGPKLLIQFQNNGVVDDSQLPKDRFSAERLKGVDSTLKIQPAKLEDSAVYLCASSLSGVHSGNTIYFGEGSWLTVV.

This clone was found once. The gene calls are TRBV7-9 and TRBJ1-4, with 7 bases identical to TRBD1. CDR1 is SEHNR and CDR2 is FQNEAQ in the germline V gene (reference sequence). The CDR3 extends over 15 amino acids. Unmatched junction bases numbered 2, after V lost 4 bases and J lost 0 bases. The CDR3 sequence is CASSWGQSTNEKLFF. CDR3 sequence (DNA): TGTGCCAGCAGCTGGGGACAGTCAACTAATGAAAAACTGTTTTTT. Full variable domain (remainder filled in from reference TRBV7-9 and TRBJ1-4): DTGVSQNPRHKITKRGQNVTFRCDPISEHNRLYWYRQTLGQGPEFLTYFQNEAQLEKSRLLSDRFSAERPKGSFSTLEIQRTEQGDSAMYLCASSWGQSTNEKLFFGSGTQLSVL.

V usage is TRBV11-2 and J usage is TRBJ2-7, with 7 bases that match TRBD2. This CDR3 contains 14 residues. The germline V gene has CDR1 SGHAT and CDR2 FQNNGV. Trimming took 5 bases from V and 0 from J; bases not matched to a gene: 4. The CDR3 protein is CASSLQRDSYEQYF. CDR3 DNA: TGTGCCAGCAGCCTTCAGCGGGACTCCTACGAGCAGTACTTC.

The chain couples TRBV29-1 to TRBJ1-4, with D hard to call. V gave up 4 bases and J gave up 6 bases, with 6 bases separating them. The CDR3 has 11 amino acids. Germline values: CDR1 SQVTM, CDR2 ANQGSEA. DNA for the CDR3: TGCAGCGTTGGTGCAGATGAAAAACTGTTTTTT. Its protein product is CSVGADEKLFF.

The chain recombines TRBV28 with TRBJ1-6, with D tentatively TRBD1 (5 bases). This CDR3 has 14 amino acids. The ends were cut back, 8 bases at V and 8 bases at J, with 16 bases in the middle. Per germline, CDR1 MDHEN and CDR2 SYDVKM. The CDR3 loop reads CASCRSGGDSPLHF. DNA of the CDR3: TGTGCCAGCTGTAGGTCGGGGGGGGATTCACCCCTCCACTTT.

V usage is TRBV28 and J usage is TRBJ1-2; a weak D match, TRBD1 (5 bases). This CDR3 comprises 13 residues. V dropped 5 bases and J dropped 4 bases, with 11 bases sitting between them. The V gene's germline CDR1 is MDHEN and CDR2 SYDVKM. The CDR3 protein is CASSLAGGYGYTF. The CDR3 DNA reads as TGTGCCAGCAGTCTGGCGGGGGGCTATGGCTACACCTTC.

The chain is built from TRBV27 and TRBJ2-5, with 7 nucleotides matching TRBD2. From germline, CDR1 is MNHEY and CDR2 SMNVEV (reference sequence). The CDR3 is 16 amino acids. V was pared by 5 bases and J by 2 bases, with 11 bases of the junction left unmatched. CDR3 DNA: TGTGCCAGCAGTCCCCGGGAGGTTGGCTTTCAAGAGACCCAGTACTTC. Protein: CASSPREVGFQETQYF.

V usage is TRBV28 and J usage is TRBJ2-5, with D maybe TRBD1 (5 bases). The CDR3 runs to 13 residues. CDR1 and CDR2 (germline): MDHEN, SYDVKM. V was clipped by 6 bases and J by 0 bases, with 8 bases between them. CDR3 sequence: CASRPTDQETQYF. In DNA form, the CDR3 reads TGTGCCAGCAGGCCGACAGACCAAGAGACCCAGTACTTC.

Comment on this clone: Other nucleotide sequences in the sample specify the same CDR3. The gene calls are TRBV4-1 and TRBJ2-5; D uncertain. The CDR3 runs 12 residues. Germline-derived CDR1 and CDR2 are MGHRA and YSYEKL. V lost 3 bases to trimming and J lost 2 bases, with 4 bases between them. The DNA of the CDR3 is TGCGCCAGCAGCCAGCCACAAGAGACCCAGTACTTC. Its protein product is CASSQPQETQYF.

A remark on this clone: Other DNA sequences of this sample code for an identical CDR3. The chain is built from TRBV2 and TRBJ2-1, with 8 nucleotides matching TRBD2. Losses at the gene ends were 6 bases for V and 0 bases for J; bases not matched to a gene: 1. This CDR3 has 14 residues. Germline CDR1 and CDR2: SNHLY and FYNNEI. The CDR3 nucleotides read TGTGCCAGCAGGAGCGGGAGCTCCTACAATGAGCAGTTCTTC. Protein: CASRSGSSYNEQFF.

The gene calls are TRBV28 and TRBJ2-7, with 12 bases aligning to TRBD2. CDR3 length: 15 residues. V lost 5 bases to trimming and J lost 2 bases; unmatched junction nucleotides: 4. Germline values: CDR1 MDHEN, CDR2 SYDVKM. The CDR3 DNA follows: TGTGCCAGCAGTATCGGGACTAGCGGGCCCTACGAGCAGTACTTC. It encodes CASSIGTSGPYEQYF. The full variable domain, in which reference TRBV28 and TRBJ2-7 provide the parts outside the CDR3, is DVKVTQSSRYLVKRTGEKVFLECVQDMDHENMFWYRQDPGLGLRLIYFSYDVKMKEKGDIPEGYSVSREKKERFSLILESASTNQTSMYLCASSIGTSGPYEQYFGPGTRLTVT.

This chain uses TRBV18 with TRBJ1-1; the D gene is possibly TRBD1 (5 bases). Trimming shortened V by 1 base and J by 6 bases, and 15 bases separated the two germline ends. The CDR3 extends over 15 amino acids. The V gene's germline CDR1 is KGHSH and CDR2 LQKENI. The CDR3 DNA reads TGTGCCAGCTCACCACGGGGGGGAGGTGACGCTGAAGCTTTCTTT. Its protein product is CASSPRGGGDAEAFF.